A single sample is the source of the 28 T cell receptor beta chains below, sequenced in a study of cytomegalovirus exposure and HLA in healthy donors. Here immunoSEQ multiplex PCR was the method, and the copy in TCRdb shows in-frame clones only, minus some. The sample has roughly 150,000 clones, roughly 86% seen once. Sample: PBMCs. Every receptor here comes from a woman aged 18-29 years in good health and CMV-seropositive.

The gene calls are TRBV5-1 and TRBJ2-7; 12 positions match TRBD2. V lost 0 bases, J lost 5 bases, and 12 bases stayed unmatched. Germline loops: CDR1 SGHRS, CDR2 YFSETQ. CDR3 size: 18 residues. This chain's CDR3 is CASSLASGRALVSNEQYF. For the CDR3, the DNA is TGCGCCAGCAGCTTGGCTAGCGGGAGGGCCTTAGTCAGCAACGAGCAGTACTTC.

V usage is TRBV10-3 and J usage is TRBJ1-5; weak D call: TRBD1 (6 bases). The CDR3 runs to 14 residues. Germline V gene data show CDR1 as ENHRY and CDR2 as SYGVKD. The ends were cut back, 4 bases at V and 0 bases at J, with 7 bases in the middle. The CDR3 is CAISATGSNQPQHF. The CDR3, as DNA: TGTGCCATCAGTGCGACAGGTAGCAATCAGCCCCAGCATTTT.

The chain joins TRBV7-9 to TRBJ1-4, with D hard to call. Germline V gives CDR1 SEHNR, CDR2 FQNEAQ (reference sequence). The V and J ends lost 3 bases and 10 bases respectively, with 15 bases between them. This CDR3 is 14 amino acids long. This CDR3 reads CASSFSGEGGKLFF. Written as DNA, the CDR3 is TGTGCCAGCAGCTTTTCGGGAGAAGGCGGAAAACTGTTTTTT.

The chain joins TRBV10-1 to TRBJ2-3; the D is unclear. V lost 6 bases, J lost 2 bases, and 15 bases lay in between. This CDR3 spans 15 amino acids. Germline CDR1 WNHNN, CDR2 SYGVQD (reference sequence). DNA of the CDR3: TGCGCCAGCAGCGCCGGAACAGAACACACAGATACGCAGTATTTT. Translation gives CASSAGTEHTDTQYF.

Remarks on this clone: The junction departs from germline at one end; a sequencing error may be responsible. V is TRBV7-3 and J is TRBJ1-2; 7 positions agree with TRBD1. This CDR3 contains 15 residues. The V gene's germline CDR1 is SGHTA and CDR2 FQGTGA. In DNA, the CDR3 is TGTGCCAGCAGCCTAACCGGTACAGGGGACTATGGCTACACCTTC. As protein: CASSLTGTGDYGYTF.

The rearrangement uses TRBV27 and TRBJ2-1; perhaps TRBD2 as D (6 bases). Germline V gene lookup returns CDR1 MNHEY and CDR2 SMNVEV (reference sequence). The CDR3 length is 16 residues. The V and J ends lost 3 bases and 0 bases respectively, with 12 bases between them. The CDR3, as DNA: TGTGCCAGCAGTTTGATGTTCGGGAGCTCCTACAATGAGCAGTTCTTC. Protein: CASSLMFGSSYNEQFF.

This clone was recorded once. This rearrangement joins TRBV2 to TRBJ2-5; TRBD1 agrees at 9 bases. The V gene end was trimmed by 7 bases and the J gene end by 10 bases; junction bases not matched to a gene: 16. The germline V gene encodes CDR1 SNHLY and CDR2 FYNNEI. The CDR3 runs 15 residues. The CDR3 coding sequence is TGTGCCAGCACTGGGGAACAGGGGGCCTTTGGGGGCCAGTACTTC. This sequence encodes CASTGEQGAFGGQYF.

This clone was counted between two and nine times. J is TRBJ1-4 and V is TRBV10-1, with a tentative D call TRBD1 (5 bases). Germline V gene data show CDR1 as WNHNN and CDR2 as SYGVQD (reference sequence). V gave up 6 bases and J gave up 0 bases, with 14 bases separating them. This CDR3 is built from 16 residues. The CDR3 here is CASRIRQYSTNEKLFF. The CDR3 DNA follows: TGCGCCAGCAGGATTCGACAGTACTCAACTAATGAAAAACTGTTTTTT.

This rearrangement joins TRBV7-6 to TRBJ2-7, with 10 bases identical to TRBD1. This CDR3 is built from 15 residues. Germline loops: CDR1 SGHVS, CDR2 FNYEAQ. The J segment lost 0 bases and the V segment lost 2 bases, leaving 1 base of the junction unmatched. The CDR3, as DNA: TGTGCCAGCAGCTTACGGACAGGGGGCTCCTACGAGCAGTACTTC. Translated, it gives CASSLRTGGSYEQYF.

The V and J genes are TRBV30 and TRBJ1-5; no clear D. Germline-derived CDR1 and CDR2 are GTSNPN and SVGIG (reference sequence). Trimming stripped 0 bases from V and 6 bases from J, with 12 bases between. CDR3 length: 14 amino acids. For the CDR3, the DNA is TGTGCCTGGAGTGTCCACGGAGTAGGTCAGCCCCAGCATTTT. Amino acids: CAWSVHGVGQPQHF.

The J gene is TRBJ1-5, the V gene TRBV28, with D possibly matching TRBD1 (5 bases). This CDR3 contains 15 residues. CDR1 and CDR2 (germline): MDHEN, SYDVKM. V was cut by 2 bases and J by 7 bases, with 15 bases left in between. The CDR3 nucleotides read TGTGCCAGCAGTTTAGTGCAGGGCCGAGGACAGCCCCAGCATTTT. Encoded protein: CASSLVQGRGQPQHF. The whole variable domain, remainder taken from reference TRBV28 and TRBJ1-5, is DVKVTQSSRYLVKRTGEKVFLECVQDMDHENMFWYRQDPGLGLRLIYFSYDVKMKEKGDIPEGYSVSREKKERFSLILESASTNQTSMYLCASSLVQGRGQPQHFGDGTRLSIL.

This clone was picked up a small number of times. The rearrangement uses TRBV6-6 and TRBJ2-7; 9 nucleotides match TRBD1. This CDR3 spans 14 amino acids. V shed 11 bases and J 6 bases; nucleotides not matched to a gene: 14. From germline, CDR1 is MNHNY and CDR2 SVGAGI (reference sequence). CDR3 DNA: TGTGCCCTGGCAAGGACAGGGGAAATAGGCGAGCAGTACTTC. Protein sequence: CALARTGEIGEQYF.

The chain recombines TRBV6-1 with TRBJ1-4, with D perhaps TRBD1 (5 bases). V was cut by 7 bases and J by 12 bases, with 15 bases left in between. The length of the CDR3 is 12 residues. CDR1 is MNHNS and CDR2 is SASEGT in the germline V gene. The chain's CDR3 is CASTSGGRQLFF. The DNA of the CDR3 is TGTGCCAGCACTTCCGGGGGACGGCAACTGTTTTTT.

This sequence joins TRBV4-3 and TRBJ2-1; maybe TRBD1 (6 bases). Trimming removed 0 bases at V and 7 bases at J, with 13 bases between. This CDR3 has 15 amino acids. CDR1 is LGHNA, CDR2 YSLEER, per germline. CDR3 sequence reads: CASSQDELGANEQFF. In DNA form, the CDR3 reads TGCGCCAGCAGCCAAGATGAGCTGGGGGCTAATGAGCAGTTCTTC.

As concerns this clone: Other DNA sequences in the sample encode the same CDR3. The CDR3 region has the DNA TGTGCCAGCAGCTTAGGAGGGACAGATACGCAGTATTTT. Residues: CASSLGGTDTQYF. This chain joins TRBV7-3 and TRBJ2-3; maybe TRBD2 (6 bases). Trimming cost V 2 bases and J 3 bases, with 6 bases left between them. CDR3 size: 13 residues. The germline gives CDR1 SGHTA, CDR2 FQGTGA.

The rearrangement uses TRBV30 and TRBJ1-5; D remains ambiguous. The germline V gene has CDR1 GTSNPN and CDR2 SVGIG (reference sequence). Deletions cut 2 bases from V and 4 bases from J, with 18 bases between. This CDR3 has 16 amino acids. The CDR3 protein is CAWSTTMTALNQPQHF. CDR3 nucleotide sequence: TGTGCCTGGAGTACAACGATGACTGCTCTAAATCAGCCCCAGCATTTT.

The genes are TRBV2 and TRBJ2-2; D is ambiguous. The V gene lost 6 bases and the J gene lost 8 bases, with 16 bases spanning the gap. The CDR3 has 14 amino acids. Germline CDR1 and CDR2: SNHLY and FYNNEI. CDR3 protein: CASRESPQFGELFF. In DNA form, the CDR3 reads TGTGCCAGCAGGGAGAGTCCTCAGTTTGGGGAGCTGTTTTTT.

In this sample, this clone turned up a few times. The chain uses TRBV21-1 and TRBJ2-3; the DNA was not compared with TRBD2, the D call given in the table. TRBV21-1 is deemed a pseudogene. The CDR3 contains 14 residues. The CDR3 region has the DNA TGTGCCAGCAGCAAGGGGACTGAGGCAGATACGCAGTATTTT. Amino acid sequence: CASSKGTEADTQYF.

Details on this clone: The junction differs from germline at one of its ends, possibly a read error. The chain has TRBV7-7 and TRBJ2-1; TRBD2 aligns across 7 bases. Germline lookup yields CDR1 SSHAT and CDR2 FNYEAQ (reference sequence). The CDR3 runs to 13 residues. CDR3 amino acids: CASSQGTINEQFF. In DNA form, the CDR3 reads TGTGCTAGCAGCCAAGGGACTATCAATGAGCAGTTCTTC. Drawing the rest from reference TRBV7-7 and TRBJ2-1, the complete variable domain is GAGVSQSPRYKVTKRGQDVTLRCDPISSHATLYWYQQALGQGPEFLTYFNYEAQPDKSGLPSDRFSAERPEGSISTLTIQRTEQRDSAMYRCASSQGTINEQFFGPGTRLTVL.

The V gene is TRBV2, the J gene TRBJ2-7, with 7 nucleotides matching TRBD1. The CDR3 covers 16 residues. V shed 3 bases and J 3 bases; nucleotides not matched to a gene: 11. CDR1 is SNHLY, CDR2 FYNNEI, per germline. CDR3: CASSDRGNPPLYEQYF. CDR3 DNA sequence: TGTGCCAGCAGTGACAGGGGGAACCCCCCCCTCTACGAGCAGTACTTC.

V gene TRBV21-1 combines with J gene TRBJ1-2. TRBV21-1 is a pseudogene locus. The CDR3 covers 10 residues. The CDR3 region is CAPPGSGYTF. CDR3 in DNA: TGTGCCCCCCCCGGGTCTGGCTACACCTTC.

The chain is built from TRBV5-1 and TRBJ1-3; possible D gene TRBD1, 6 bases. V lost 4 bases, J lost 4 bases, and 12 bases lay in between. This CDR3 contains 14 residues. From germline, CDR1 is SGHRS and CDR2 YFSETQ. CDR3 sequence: CASSPGTQGNTIYF. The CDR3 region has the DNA TGCGCCAGCAGCCCCGGGACACAAGGAAACACCATATATTTT.

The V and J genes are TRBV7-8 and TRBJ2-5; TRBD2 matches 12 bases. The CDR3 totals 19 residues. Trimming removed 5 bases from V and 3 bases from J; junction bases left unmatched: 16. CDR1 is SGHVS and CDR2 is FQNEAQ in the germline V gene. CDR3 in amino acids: CASSGRGPTSGRGEETQYF. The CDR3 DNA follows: TGTGCCAGCAGCGGCAGGGGACCGACTAGCGGGAGAGGGGAAGAGACCCAGTACTTC.

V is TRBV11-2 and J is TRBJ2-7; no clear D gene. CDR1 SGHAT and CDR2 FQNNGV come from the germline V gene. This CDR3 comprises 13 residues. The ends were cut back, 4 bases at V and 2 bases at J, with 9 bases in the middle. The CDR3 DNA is TGTGCCAGCAGCTCGCCGGGTGCCTACGAGCAGTACTTC. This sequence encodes CASSSPGAYEQYF.

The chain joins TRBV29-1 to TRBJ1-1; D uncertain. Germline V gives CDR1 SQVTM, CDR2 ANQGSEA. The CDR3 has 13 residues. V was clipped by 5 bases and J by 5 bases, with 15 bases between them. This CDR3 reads CSVLSIFFTEAFF. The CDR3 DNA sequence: TGCAGCGTTCTATCGATTTTCTTTACTGAAGCTTTCTTT.

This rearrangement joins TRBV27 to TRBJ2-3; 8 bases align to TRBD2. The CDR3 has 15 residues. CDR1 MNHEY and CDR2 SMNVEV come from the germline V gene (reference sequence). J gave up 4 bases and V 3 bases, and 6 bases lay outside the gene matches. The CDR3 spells CASSFLREEADTQYF. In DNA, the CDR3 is TGTGCCAGCAGTTTTCTGCGGGAGGAGGCAGATACGCAGTATTTT.

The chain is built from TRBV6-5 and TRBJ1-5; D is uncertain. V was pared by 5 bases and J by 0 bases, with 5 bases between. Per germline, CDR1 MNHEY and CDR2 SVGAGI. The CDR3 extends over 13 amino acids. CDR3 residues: CASSRSSNQPQHF. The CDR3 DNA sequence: TGTGCCAGCAGTCGCAGTAGCAATCAGCCCCAGCATTTT.

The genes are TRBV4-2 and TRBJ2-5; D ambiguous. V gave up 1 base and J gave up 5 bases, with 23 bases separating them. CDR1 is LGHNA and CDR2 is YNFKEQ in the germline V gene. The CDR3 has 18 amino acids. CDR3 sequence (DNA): TGTGCCAGCAGCCAAGTCAGTAACGGAGCTCTCAAGTGGGAGACCCAGTACTTC. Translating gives CASSQVSNGALKWETQYF.